The clone carrying this TCR beta chain has only one observation. Its antigen remains unidentified. Primers for the PCR totalled 60 Vbeta and 13 Jbeta. In the study's own analysis: In a later analysis, roughly 86 million unique TCR beta chains included roughly 11 million shared by two or more donors. Sequencing used immunoSEQ multiplex PCR; TCRdb keeps in-frame clones, though not all of them. D and trimming were read from the DNA, whereas the V and J calls and clone size are those reported in that table. The repertoire has 150,000 to 200,000 clones, approximately 80% of them found once; the top ten carry roughly 1.2%. The data originate from a study of cytomegalovirus exposure and HLA in healthy donors. In the study overall: Of the donors genotyped, several hundred in all, about 81% fell in the Caucasian-associated ancestry cluster. Overall study findings and caveats: Certain sequence variants were highly shared and formed a cluster, and this cluster was likely a sequencing artifact. Within an earlier analysis, most TCR beta V segments proved productive either about 87% or about 30% of the time.

CDR1 is SGHVS, CDR2 FQNEAQ, per germline. This CDR3 is 14 amino acids long. The receptor was isolated from a boy between 2 and 15 years old in good health and CMV-seronegative. Source material: PBMCs. The chain links TRBV7-8 to TRBJ2-5; TRBD2 matches 7 bases. The tail of the sequence fits TRBJ2-7 better, so the J call may be wrong. The CDR3 DNA reads as TGTGCCAGCAGCTTCCCAGGACTAGTCAACGAGCAGTACTTC. Protein product: CASSFPGLVNEQYF.